Presented here are 10 T cell receptor beta chains from one specimen sequenced in a study of blood T cell repertoires in COVID-19 (dated by TCRdb to 2019 to 2021). The library was prepared using the immunoSEQ multiplex PCR assay. TCRdb took over this immuneACCESS table, retaining in-frame rearrangements with V and J assigned. Such tables are incomplete; in checked studies, under half of the missing clones stem from an unresolved V gene, and the remainder is unexplained. For this sample there are over 100,000 clones; approximately 70% appear just once. Of the sample, 1.5% to 2% falls within the top ten clones. The source material was peripheral blood. All receptors come from a woman aged 65 to 85 with acute or convalescent COVID-19.

The V call is TRBV4-2, the J call TRBJ2-7, with 7 positions matching TRBD2. Per germline, CDR1 LGHNA and CDR2 YNFKEQ. CDR3 length equals 16 residues. Unmatched junction bases numbered 5, after V lost 0 bases and J lost 0 bases. The CDR3 bases are TGTGCCAGCAGCCAAGAAGAGGCGGGGGACTCCTACGAGCAGTACTTC. This gives the protein CASSQEEAGDSYEQYF.

The J gene is TRBJ2-3, the V gene TRBV6-2 or TRBV6-3; 10 bases fit TRBD2. The V and J ends lost 4 bases and 1 base, in that order; junction bases with no gene match: 8. Per germline, CDR1 MNHEY and CDR2 SVGEGT. The CDR3 is 17 amino acids. This chain's CDR3 is CASSFLTSGSRTDTQYF. CDR3 DNA: TGTGCCAGCAGTTTCCTGACTAGCGGGTCCCGCACAGATACGCAGTATTTT.

The chain uses TRBV5-4 and TRBJ2-5; 7 nucleotides align to TRBD1. CDR1 and CDR2 (germline): SGHNT, YYREEE (reference sequence). The length of the CDR3 is 13 residues. J lost 9 bases, V lost 4 bases, and 9 bases had no gene match. CDR3 coding DNA: TGTGCCAGCAGCCCGAGACAGGGTTCGGCCCAGTACTTC. Amino acids: CASSPRQGSAQYF.

This clone has a handful of counts. The V and J genes are TRBV5-1 and TRBJ1-2; 7 bases are a match to TRBD1. In germline, CDR1 is SGHRS, CDR2 YFSETQ. With 4 bases clipped from V and 4 bases from J, the junction kept 10 bases outside the gene matches. This CDR3 comprises 15 residues. Here the CDR3 reads CASSQAPGQSYGYTF. In DNA form, the CDR3 reads TGCGCCAGCAGCCAAGCTCCGGGACAGTCCTATGGCTACACCTTC.

This clone was counted between two and nine times. V and J are TRBV11-2 and TRBJ2-2; 7 bases match TRBD1. There are 17 residues in the CDR3. The germline V gene has CDR1 SGHAT and CDR2 FQNNGV. V lost 3 bases, J lost 0 bases, and 7 bases stayed unmatched. The CDR3 bases are TGTGCCAGCAGCTTCACGGGGACAGCAGCGAACACCGGGGAGCTGTTTTTT. Encoded protein: CASSFTGTAANTGELFF. The entire variable domain, with the rest obtained from reference TRBV11-2 and TRBJ2-2, is as follows: EAGVAQSPRYKIIEKRQSVAFWCNPISGHATLYWYQQILGQGPKLLIQFQNNGVVDDSQLPKDRFSAERLKGVDSTLKIQPAKLEDSAVYLCASSFTGTAANTGELFFGEGSRLTVL.

This clone was observed a handful of times. V and J are TRBV7-2 and TRBJ1-5; TRBD1 agrees at 8 bases. The junction had 7 bases not matched to a gene; V was cut back by 3 bases and J by 3 bases. Per germline, CDR1 SGHTA and CDR2 FQGNSA. CDR3 length: 16 residues. The CDR3 reads CASSLRQGADNQPQHF. The CDR3 DNA follows: TGTGCCAGCAGCTTGCGCCAGGGGGCAGACAATCAGCCCCAGCATTTT. The full variable domain, with the rest looked up from reference TRBV7-2 and TRBJ1-5, is GAGVSQSPSNKVTEKGKDVELRCDPISGHTALYWYRQSLGQGLEFLIYFQGNSAPDKSGLPSDRFSAERTGGSVSTLTIQRTQQEDSAVYLCASSLRQGADNQPQHFGDGTRLSIL.

J is TRBJ2-1 and V is TRBV6-6; 7 bases map to TRBD2. The CDR3 is 16 amino acids. V was clipped by 2 bases and J by 5 bases; unmatched bases: 9. The V gene's germline CDR1 is MNHNY and CDR2 SVGAGI (reference sequence). CDR3: CASSYAAGTTHNEQFF. For the CDR3, the DNA is TGTGCCAGCAGTTACGCGGCCGGGACTACACACAATGAGCAGTTCTTC.

The chain links TRBV14 to TRBJ2-7; TRBD1 matches at 9 bases. The CDR3 length is 16 residues. The germline CDR1 and CDR2 sequences are SGHDN and FVKESK. J lost 3 bases, V lost 4 bases, and 10 bases had no gene match. CDR3 region: CASSPLADRGVYEQYF. The CDR3 nucleotides are TGTGCCAGCAGCCCACTCGCGGACAGGGGAGTCTACGAGCAGTACTTC. The entire variable domain, with the rest obtained from reference TRBV14 and TRBJ2-7, is as follows: EAGVTQFPSHSVIEKGQTVTLRCDPISGHDNLYWYRRVMGKEIKFLLHFVKESKQDESGMPNNRFLAERTGGTYSTLKVQPAELEDSGVYFCASSPLADRGVYEQYFGPGTRLTVT.

This chain connects TRBV5-1 to TRBJ2-5; 12 nucleotides align to TRBD2. CDR3 length: 16 amino acids. From germline, CDR1 is SGHRS and CDR2 YFSETQ. V lost 2 bases to trimming and J lost 5 bases; unmatched junction nucleotides: 7. CDR3 loop: CASSFMLAGGRETQYF. The CDR3 nucleotides are TGCGCCAGCAGCTTCATGCTAGCGGGGGGGCGGGAGACCCAGTACTTC.

The J gene is TRBJ1-3, the V gene TRBV7-8; 7 bases are shared with TRBD1. Germline loops: CDR1 SGHVS, CDR2 FQNEAQ. This CDR3 region has 15 residues. The V and J ends lost 5 bases and 4 bases, in that order; junction bases with no gene match: 8. The CDR3 loop reads CASSLVGTAGNTIYF. The CDR3 DNA reads TGTGCCAGCAGCCTTGTCGGGACAGCCGGAAACACCATATATTTT.